These 28 T cell receptor beta chains originate from one sample sequenced in a study of vaccination and CD4 T cells after COVID-19 (dated by TCRdb to the early 2020s). No antigen has been assigned to these receptors. The treatment or condition tag for this specimen amounts to: approximately nine-day PBMC culture with coronavirus spike peptide pools or control peptides (ViraFEST assay). Preparation of the library involved PCR. TCRdb lists the instrument as Illumina iSeq 100. At the Johns Hopkins FTIC core, DNA from the cultured CD4+ T cells underwent TCR sequencing with the Oncomine TCR Beta short-read assay. Through fastp at Q25 and MiXCR, TCRdb rebuilt clones from the public reads, retaining in-frame beta chains. For every CDR3 protein sequence, its rows merge into one entry that carries the most common genes and DNA. The sample data list 15,000 to 16,000 distinct CDR3 sequences, and around 48% of these were observed just once. The top ten hold over 11% of the sample.

Sequencing was carried out using CD4+ T cells from blood, cultured in vitro. These receptors came from a human donor who had recovered from COVID-19.

This clonotype appeared a few times. The chain combines TRBV24-1 with TRBJ2-7, with a possible D match to TRBD2 (7 bases). Trimming stripped 9 bases from V and 3 bases from J, with 14 bases between. The CDR3 runs to 13 residues. Germline values: CDR1 KGHDR, CDR2 SFDVKD. Written as DNA, the CDR3 is TGTGCCACCGCTGGGGGAGGGGGCTACGAGCAGTACTTC. It encodes CATAGGGGYEQYF.

The CDR3 reads CASSLGQFYGYTF. In DNA form, the CDR3 reads TGTGCCAGCAGCTTGGGACAGTTCTATGGCTACACCTTC. The V and J genes are TRBV7-9 and TRBJ1-2, with 7 bases lining up with TRBD1. The CDR3 has 13 amino acids. J was trimmed by 4 bases and V by 3 bases; bases with no gene match: 2. Germline V gene sequence: CDR1 SEHNR, CDR2 FQNEAQ (reference sequence).

This clonotype has a single count. V usage is TRBV11-1 and J usage is TRBJ2-2, with 8 bases aligning to TRBD2. Unmatched junction bases numbered 4, after V lost 2 bases and J lost 5 bases. Germline V CDR1 and CDR2: SGHAT, FQDESV (reference sequence). This CDR3 is built from 15 residues. CDR3 DNA sequence: TGTGCCAGCAGCTTAACTAGCGGTGAGACCGGGGAGCTGTTTTTT. As protein: CASSLTSGETGELFF.

The chain links TRBV14 to TRBJ2-1, with D unclear. The CDR3 is 16 amino acids. The germline gives CDR1 SGHDN, CDR2 FVKESK. V gave up 1 base and J gave up 6 bases, with 16 bases separating them. The CDR3 spells CASSQGVAPQANEQFF. The CDR3 bases are TGTGCCAGCAGCCAAGGCGTGGCTCCCCAGGCCAATGAGCAGTTCTTC.

The chain recombines TRBV6-5 with TRBJ1-6; tentative D call: TRBD1 (5 bases). CDR1 and CDR2 from the germline V gene are MNHEY and SVGAGI. The CDR3 sequence is 16 residues long. V dropped 4 bases and J dropped 2 bases, with 12 bases sitting between them. The CDR3 nucleotides read TGTGCCAGCAGTTCCGGGACGGGGACCTATAATTCACCCCTCCACTTT. Protein: CASSSGTGTYNSPLHF.

The rearrangement uses TRBV6-1 and TRBJ1-5, with 7 nucleotides matching TRBD1. The CDR3 runs to 16 residues. The trim removed 8 bases at V and 0 bases at J, leaving 10 bases unmatched. Germline CDR1 and CDR2: MNHNS and SASEGT. Here the CDR3 reads CASRDRPPYSNQPQHF. In nucleotides, the CDR3 is TGTGCCAGCCGGGACAGACCTCCTTATAGCAATCAGCCCCAGCATTTT.

This chain connects TRBV7-3 to TRBJ2-1, with 8 bases that match TRBD2. CDR1 is SGHTA, CDR2 FQGTGA, per germline. The CDR3 consists of 13 residues. V shed 5 bases, J shed 14 bases, and the junction held 11 bases outside the gene matches. This CDR3 is CASSLEVAGLKFF. The CDR3 bases are TGTGCCAGCAGCCTAGAGGTAGCGGGACTGAAGTTCTTC.

CDR3 region: CASSRQGMNTEAFF. The CDR3 nucleotides read TGTGCCAGCAGTCGACAGGGGATGAACACTGAAGCTTTCTTT. The gene calls are TRBV7-9 and TRBJ1-1, with 8 nucleotides matching TRBD1. The J segment lost 0 bases and the V segment lost 6 bases, leaving 3 bases of the junction unmatched. The germline gives CDR1 SEHNR, CDR2 FQNEAQ (reference sequence). The CDR3 consists of 14 residues.

CDR3 residues: CSARDRRNYEQYF. As DNA, the CDR3 is TGCAGTGCTAGAGATCGCAGGAACTACGAGCAGTACTTC. This sequence joins TRBV20-1 and TRBJ2-7; D is unresolved. Germline CDR1 and CDR2: DFQATT and SNEGSKA (reference sequence). This CDR3 contains 13 residues. Between the trimmed V and J ends, which lost 0 bases and 3 bases, there was a span of 9 bases.

In the case of this clonotype: The junction does not match germline at one end; this may be a read error. The chain recombines TRBV6-5 with TRBJ2-7, with TRBD1 matching over 8 bases. Per the germline V gene, CDR1 is MNHEY and CDR2 is SVGAGI. The CDR3 has 14 amino acids. CDR3 loop: CASSYSGGQGVVSF. In nucleotides, the CDR3 is TGTGCCAGCAGTTACTCGGGCGGACAGGGTGTTGTGTCCTTC.

This clonotype was recorded only once. V and J are TRBV7-2 and TRBJ1-1; D perhaps matches TRBD1 (5 bases). Deletions cut 2 bases from V and 4 bases from J, with 8 bases between. Germline-derived CDR1 and CDR2 are SGHTA and FQGNSA. CDR3 length: 13 residues. CDR3 protein: CASSLLGPTEAFF. The CDR3 bases are TGTGCCAGCAGCTTACTGGGGCCCACTGAAGCTTTCTTT.

This clonotype was detected only once. This chain links TRBV12-3 or TRBV12-4 with TRBJ1-5; D is perhaps TRBD1 (5 bases). This CDR3 comprises 13 residues. Between the trimmed V and J ends, which lost 3 bases and 4 bases, there was a span of 7 bases. CDR3 loop: CASSLGENQPQHF. In nucleotides, the CDR3 is TGTGCCAGCAGTTTGGGGGAGAATCAGCCCCAGCATTTT.

This chain connects TRBV15 to TRBJ2-1; D is undetermined. The length of the CDR3 is 12 residues. Germline-derived CDR1 and CDR2 are LNHNV and YYDKDF (reference sequence). The V and J ends lost 0 bases and 8 bases respectively, with 5 bases between them. The CDR3, as DNA: TGTGCCACCAGCAGAGAGCCCCATGAGCAGTTCTTC. It translates to CATSREPHEQFF. The entire variable domain, with the rest obtained from reference TRBV15 and TRBJ2-1, is as follows: DAMVIQNPRYQVTQFGKPVTLSCSQTLNHNVMYWYQQKSSQAPKLLFHYYDKDFNNEADTPDNFQSRRPNTSFCFLDIRSPGLGDTAMYLCATSREPHEQFFGPGTRLTVL.

V and J are TRBV20-1 and TRBJ1-1, with D possibly TRBD1 on 5 matching bases. Germline CDR1 DFQATT, CDR2 SNEGSKA (reference sequence). V shed 3 bases and J shed 4 bases, with 9 bases lying between them. The CDR3 totals 12 residues. CDR3 bases: TGCAGTGCTAGTCCCACAGGCACTGAAGCTTTCTTT. Protein product: CSASPTGTEAFF.

This chain uses TRBV20-1 with TRBJ2-3; possible D gene TRBD2, 7 bases. V gave up 6 bases and J gave up 6 bases, with 22 bases separating them. CDR1 is DFQATT and CDR2 is SNEGSKA in the germline V gene (reference sequence). This CDR3 is 15 amino acids long. The CDR3 coding sequence is TGCAGTGCCCCTAATCCAGCGGGGCAGGGGGATACGCAGTATTTT. This sequence encodes CSAPNPAGQGDTQYF.

The chain is built from TRBV20-1 and TRBJ2-1, with a possible D match to TRBD1 (5 bases). The CDR3 totals 14 residues. V dropped 0 bases and J dropped 6 bases, with 12 bases sitting between them. Germline V gene lookup returns CDR1 DFQATT and CDR2 SNEGSKA (reference sequence). The CDR3 region has the DNA TGCAGTGCTAGAGATGGGGCGGTACTCAATGAGCAGTTCTTC. Protein product: CSARDGAVLNEQFF.

The rearrangement links TRBV30 to TRBJ2-2; 7 nucleotides match TRBD1. The CDR3 is 14 residues long. CDR1 is GTSNPN, CDR2 SVGIG, per germline (reference sequence). V shed 4 bases, J shed 7 bases, and the junction held 9 bases outside the gene matches. DNA of the CDR3: TGTGCCTGGAAGCTAGGGACAGCGAGCGGGGAGCTGTTTTTT. Translation: CAWKLGTASGELFF.

The chain uses TRBV20-1 and TRBJ2-1; 8 nucleotides agree with TRBD1. J gave up 0 bases and V 2 bases, and 9 bases lay outside the gene matches. Germline CDR1 is DFQATT and CDR2 is SNEGSKA (reference sequence). The CDR3 consists of 17 residues. Here the CDR3 reads CSARKTSGTGSYNEQFF. Here the CDR3 DNA reads TGCAGTGCTAGAAAGACGTCCGGGACAGGCTCCTACAATGAGCAGTTCTTC.

This clonotype has only one observation. V usage is TRBV7-9 and J usage is TRBJ1-2; 9 bases line up with TRBD1. Germline lookup yields CDR1 SEHNR and CDR2 FQNEAQ (reference sequence). The V segment lost 3 bases and the J segment 8 bases; nucleotides outside the gene matches: 10. The CDR3 sequence is 15 residues long. CDR3 residues: CASSLAPGQGYGYTF. The CDR3 DNA reads TGTGCCAGCAGCTTGGCCCCGGGACAGGGTTACGGCTACACCTTC.

This clonotype was counted between two and nine times. The rearrangement joins TRBV7-9 to TRBJ2-1; D perhaps matches TRBD2 (5 bases). Trimming took off 5 bases at V and 6 bases at J, with 14 bases between the two ends. Germline CDR1 and CDR2: SEHNR and FQNEAQ (reference sequence). The CDR3 is 14 amino acids. The CDR3 sequence is CASSPGIVRNEQFF. CDR3 in DNA: TGTGCCAGCAGCCCCGGGATAGTCCGCAATGAGCAGTTCTTC.

The chain couples TRBV19 to TRBJ1-1, with 7 positions matching TRBD1. CDR1 is LNHDA, CDR2 SQIVND, per germline (reference sequence). After removal of 4 bases from V and 0 bases from J, the junction contained 8 bases not matched to a gene. The CDR3 is 16 residues long. CDR3 nucleotide sequence: TGTGCCAGTAGTAGACGTAGGGACAGTTTGAACACTGAAGCTTTCTTT. This translates into CASSRRRDSLNTEAFF.

V gene TRBV7-2 combines with J gene TRBJ2-7, with D maybe TRBD2 (5 bases). The germline V gene encodes CDR1 SGHTA and CDR2 FQGNSA. V was pared by 3 bases and J by 4 bases, with 7 bases between. The CDR3 extends over 12 amino acids. CDR3 sequence reads: CASSFSGYEQYF. In DNA form, the CDR3 reads TGTGCCAGCAGCTTTTCGGGGTACGAGCAGTACTTC.

This chain uses TRBV30 with TRBJ1-6, with TRBD1 matching over 9 bases. The CDR3 has 12 amino acids. Per the germline V gene, CDR1 is GTSNPN and CDR2 is SVGIG (reference sequence). Trimming took 8 bases from V and 10 from J; bases not matched to a gene: 6. The DNA for the CDR3 is TGTGCCGGGGACAGGGAAGGGTCACCCCTCCACTTT. This sequence encodes CAGDREGSPLHF.

This clonotype was seen a few times. This chain uses TRBV6-5 with TRBJ1-1; no firm D call. V was shortened by 2 bases and J by 4 bases, with 8 bases between the two germline ends. Germline V gene lookup returns CDR1 MNHEY and CDR2 SVGAGI. CDR3 length: 13 amino acids. The CDR3 DNA follows: TGTGCCAGCAGTTACAGAGGGTTCACTGAAGCTTTCTTT. Its translation is CASSYRGFTEAFF.

The chain is built from TRBV7-2 and TRBJ2-1; D remains unclear. V was clipped by 1 base and J by 4 bases, with 11 bases between them. The CDR3 is 15 residues long. Germline V gene sequence: CDR1 SGHTA, CDR2 FQGNSA. The CDR3 coding sequence is TGTGCCAGCAGCTTAGTAGGTCGTGGGTACAATGAGCAGTTCTTC. Protein sequence: CASSLVGRGYNEQFF.

CDR3 coding DNA: TGTGCCAGCAGCTTAGTACCACCCAATGAGCAGTTCTTC. Protein product: CASSLVPPNEQFF. The chain combines TRBV7-8 with TRBJ2-1; D not certain. The ends were cut back, 1 base at V and 6 bases at J, with 7 bases in the middle. The CDR3 extends over 13 amino acids. Germline CDR1 is SGHVS and CDR2 is FQNEAQ.

This clonotype was found a few times. The V and J genes are TRBV7-2 and TRBJ2-1; a possible D gene is TRBD1 (6 bases). Trimming took off 2 bases at V and 13 bases at J, with 15 bases between the two ends. Germline values: CDR1 SGHTA, CDR2 FQGNSA. The CDR3 covers 13 residues. The CDR3 nucleotides read TGTGCCAGCAGCTTATTGGCCCCGGGGACACAGTTCTTC. Its protein product is CASSLLAPGTQFF.

Here the CDR3 reads CASRLGWNTEAFF. CDR3 sequence (DNA): TGTGCCAGCAGGCTGGGGTGGAACACTGAAGCTTTCTTT. J is TRBJ1-1 and V is TRBV7-8; D gene uncertain. Trimming cost V 6 bases and J 1 base, with 9 bases left between them. Per germline, CDR1 SGHVS and CDR2 FQNEAQ. CDR3 size: 13 residues.